Listed below are T cell receptor beta chains from one sample, sequenced in a study of T cell responses to AZD1222 COVID-19 vaccine. Produced via immunoSEQ multiplex PCR; TCRdb's table is partial and in-frame only. The sample includes about 130,000 clones, 85% to 95% of them seen just once. The sample in question was peripheral blood, obtained on day 0 of AZD1222 vaccination. Receptor source: an adult in good health. Both conserved end residues are part of each CDR3. The order of the fields is V gene, CDR3 protein.

>TRBV7-8
CASSLARRQRNSPLHF
>TRBV19
CASSIGDRETGSGYTF
>TRBV29-1
CSAADSTNSPLHF
>TRBV4-3
CASSQEQGQQETQYF
>TRBV5-1
CASSQTGPEAFF
>TRBV30
CAWSAGGIGGYTF
>TRBV12-5
CASSGQAQGTYEQYF
>TRBV28
CASSPLVRRRGYGYTF
>TRBV2
CATLWSSVGTQYF
>TRBV28
CASSFSQGAGSSRWF
>TRBV7-8
CASSFDRSTEAFF
>TRBV4-2
CASSQADSGRTYNEQFF
>TRBV21-1
CASSHRDIRNQPQHF
>TRBV3-1/TRBV3-2
CASSQGRKAGELFF
>TRBV18
CASSRDRVGTEAFF
>TRBV13
CASRDRQGHYEQYF
>TRBV29-1
CSVVRGNSEAFF
>TRBV5-5
CASSLVAGGGETQYF
>TRBV18
CASSPPSGPTYNEQFF
>TRBV29-1
CSVRIQDRTNSPLHF
>TRBV20-1
CSAMGQLAGTF
>TRBV9
CASSVATSGELFF
>TRBV27
CASKSGTSGKGADTQYF
>TRBV3-1/TRBV3-2
CASSQVPQARGKWPQHF
>TRBV5-1
CASSSDVDDDEKLFF
>TRBV5-1
CASSLGTSGSAEQFF
>TRBV5-5
CASSLAAGPYGYTF
>TRBV6-5
CASRNQGAGTEAFF
>TRBV27
CASSLSGGRATEAFF
>TRBV7-2
CASSLQGVEDTQYF
>TRBV6-2/TRBV6-3
CASSLTGTGSYGYTF
>TRBV30
CAWTSGTADTQYF
>TRBV11-2
CASSAGWDTLSYEQYF
>TRBV30
CAWSGGDSYGYTF
>TRBV30
CAGAREGLYEQYF
>TRBV3-1/TRBV3-2
CASSQRGQGNYGYTF
>TRBV10-3
CAISGTGGGRGNTGELFF
>TRBV5-4
CASSMWTSGSTGELFF
>TRBV18
CASSLGGSSYEQYF
>TRBV15
CATSRGRAGGGNEQFF
>TRBV5-4
CASSPTSTDTQYF
>TRBV6-5
CASSRWEGLGNTIYF
>TRBV7-9
CASSSQASEAFF
>TRBV3-1/TRBV3-2
CASSQGIGGVGEQFF
>TRBV11-2
CASSQPGRANEQFF
>TRBV6-5
CASSPDRDYGYTF
>TRBV10-3
CAISDPARRPYEQYF